The present T cell receptor (beta chain) was sequenced within a study of T cells in Graves' hyperthyroidism and ophthalmopathy. This clonotype was counted ten times or more. Its matching antigen is unknown. TCR beta CDR3 sequences were amplified from RNA transcripts. HTBI primers were used for first-round RT-PCR of the TCR CDR3. MiXCR, run by TCRdb on the multiplex PCR reads, gives a single entry per CDR3 protein. The data show 600,000 to 750,000 distinct CDR3 sequences, with around a sixth seen just once and less than 20% held by the top ten. Study-wide results and caveats: Most expanded thyroid clonotypes above 0.001 recurred in blood.

The authors took PBMCs from 10 ml fresh peripheral blood. The receptor comes from a man aged 45-60 years with Graves' hyperthyroidism. Material for sequencing was blood.

Written as DNA, the CDR3 is TGTGCCAGCAGTGAATATTGGCTCTCTGAAGCTTTCTTT. Amino acids: CASSEYWLSEAFF. This rearrangement joins TRBV2 to TRBJ1-1, with D hard to call. V shed 2 bases and J shed 6 bases, with 10 bases lying between them. CDR1 and CDR2 from the germline V gene are SNHLY and FYNNEI. The CDR3 length is 13 residues.